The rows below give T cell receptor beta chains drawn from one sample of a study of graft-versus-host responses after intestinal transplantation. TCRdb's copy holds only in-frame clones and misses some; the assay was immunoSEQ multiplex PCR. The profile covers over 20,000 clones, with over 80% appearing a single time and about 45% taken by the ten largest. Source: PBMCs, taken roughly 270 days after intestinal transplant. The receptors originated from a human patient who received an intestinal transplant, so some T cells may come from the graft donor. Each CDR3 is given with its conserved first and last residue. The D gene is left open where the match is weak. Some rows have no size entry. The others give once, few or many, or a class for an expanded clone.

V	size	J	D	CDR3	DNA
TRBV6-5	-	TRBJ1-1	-	CASSSGRWDTEAFF	TGTGCCAGCAGTTCCGGGCGTTGGGACACTGAAGCTTTCTTT
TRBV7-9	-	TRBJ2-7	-	CASSLDDISSYEQYF	TGTGCCAGCAGCTTAGATGATATTTCCTCCTACGAGCAGTACTTC
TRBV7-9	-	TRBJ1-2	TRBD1	CASSFRTGNYGYTF	TGTGCCAGCAGCTTCCGGACAGGGAACTATGGCTACACCTTC
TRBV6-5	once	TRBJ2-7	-	CASSPTHLGEYF	TGTGCCAGCAGCCCGACACATTTGGGAGAGTACTTC
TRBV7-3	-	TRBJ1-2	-	CASSLLAGDGYTF	TGTGCCAGCAGCTTACTCGCGGGGGATGGCTACACCTTC
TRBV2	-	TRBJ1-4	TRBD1	CASRPPTGGEKLFF	TGTGCCAGCCGGCCTCCGACAGGGGGGGAAAAACTGTTTTTT
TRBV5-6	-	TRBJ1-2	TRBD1	CASSLVTGYYGYTF	TGTGCCAGCAGCTTGGTGACAGGGTACTATGGCTACACCTTC
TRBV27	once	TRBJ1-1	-	CASRKNTEAFF	TGTGCCAGCAGGAAGAACACTGAAGCTTTCTTT
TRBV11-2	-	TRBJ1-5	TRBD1	CASSSGQGVEQPQHF	TGTGCCAGCAGCTCGGGACAGGGGGTGGAACAGCCCCAGCATTTT
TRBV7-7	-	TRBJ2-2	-	CASSLSTGELFF	TGTGCCAGCAGCTTAAGCACCGGGGAGCTGTTTTTT
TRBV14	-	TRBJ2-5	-	CASSQEVVGTYQETQYF	TGTGCCAGCAGCCAAGAGGTAGTGGGAACGTACCAAGAGACCCAGTACTTC
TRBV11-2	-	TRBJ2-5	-	CASSFVGYQETQYF	TGTGCCAGCAGCTTTGTGGGGTACCAAGAGACCCAGTACTTC
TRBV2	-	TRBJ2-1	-	CASSETSRGGEQFF	TGTGCCAGCAGTGAAACGAGTAGGGGTGGTGAGCAGTTCTTC
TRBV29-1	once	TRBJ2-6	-	CSVELQGANVLTF	TGCAGCGTTGAATTGCAGGGGGCCAACGTCCTGACTTTC
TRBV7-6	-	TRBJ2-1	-	CASTNSEGRNEQFF	TGTGCCAGCACCAATTCGGAAGGAAGAAATGAGCAGTTCTTC
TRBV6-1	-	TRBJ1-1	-	CASRLGAEMNTEAFF	TGTGCCAGCAGATTGGGGGCAGAAATGAACACTGAAGCTTTCTTT
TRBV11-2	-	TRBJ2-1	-	CASSFNNEQFF	TGTGCCAGCAGCTTTAACAATGAGCAGTTCTTC
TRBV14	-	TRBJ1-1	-	CASSQTTYTEAFF	TGTGCCAGCAGCCAGACAACTTACACTGAAGCTTTCTTT
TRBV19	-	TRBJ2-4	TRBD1	CASSPDRAPVLAKNIQYF	TGTGCCAGTAGTCCCGACAGGGCCCCAGTCCTAGCCAAAAACATTCAGTACTTC
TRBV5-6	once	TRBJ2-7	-	CASSPSPRSEQYF	TGTGCCAGCAGCCCCTCCCCAAGAAGCGAGCAGTACTTC
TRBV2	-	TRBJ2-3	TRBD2	CASRNSGTRTDTQYF	TGTGCCAGCAGGAATAGCGGGACCCGCACAGATACGCAGTATTTT
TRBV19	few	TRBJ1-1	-	CASSIAGGPNTEAFF	TGTGCCAGTAGTATAGCTGGGGGGCCGAACACTGAAGCTTTCTTT
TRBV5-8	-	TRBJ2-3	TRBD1	CASSLWGTGPSRDTQYF	TGTGCCAGCAGCTTGTGGGGGACAGGGCCTTCTAGAGATACGCAGTATTTT
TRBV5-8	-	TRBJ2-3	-	CASSSGVRSTDTQYF	TGTGCCAGCAGCTCCGGGGTTAGGAGCACAGATACGCAGTATTTT
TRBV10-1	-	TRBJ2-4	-	CASSEGFGNIQYF	TGCGCCAGCAGTGAAGGATTTGGAAACATTCAGTACTTC
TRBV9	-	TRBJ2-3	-	CASSVDPGQSTDTQYF	TGTGCCAGCAGCGTTGACCCCGGACAGAGCACAGATACGCAGTATTTT
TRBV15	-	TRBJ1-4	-	CATSRGYSEKLFF	TGTGCCACCAGCAGAGGGTATTCTGAAAAACTGTTTTTT
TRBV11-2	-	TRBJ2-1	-	CASSSLDRAPLGNEQFF	TGTGCCAGCAGCTCCCTGGACCGGGCCCCACTCGGCAATGAGCAGTTCTTC
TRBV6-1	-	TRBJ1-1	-	CASSEGPFLEAFF	TGTGCCAGCAGTGAAGGGCCCTTTTTAGAAGCTTTCTTT